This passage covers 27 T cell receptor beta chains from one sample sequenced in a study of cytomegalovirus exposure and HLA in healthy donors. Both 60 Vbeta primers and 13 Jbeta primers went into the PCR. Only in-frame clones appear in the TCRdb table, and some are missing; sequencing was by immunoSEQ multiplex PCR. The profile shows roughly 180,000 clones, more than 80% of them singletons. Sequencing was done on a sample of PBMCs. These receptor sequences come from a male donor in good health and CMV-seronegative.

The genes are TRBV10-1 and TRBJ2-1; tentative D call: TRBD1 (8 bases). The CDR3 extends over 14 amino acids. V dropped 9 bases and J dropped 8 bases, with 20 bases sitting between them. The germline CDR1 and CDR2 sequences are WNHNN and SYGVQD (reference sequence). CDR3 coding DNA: TGCGCCAGGAATCGGACAGGGAGGGCCCATGAGCAGTTCTTC. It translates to CARNRTGRAHEQFF.

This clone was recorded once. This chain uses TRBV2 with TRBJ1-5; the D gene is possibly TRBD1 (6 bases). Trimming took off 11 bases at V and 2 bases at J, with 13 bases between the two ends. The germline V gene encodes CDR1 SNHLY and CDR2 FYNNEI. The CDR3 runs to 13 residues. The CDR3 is CASHRVGNQPQHF. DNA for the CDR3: TGTGCCTCCCACAGGGTTGGCAATCAGCCCCAGCATTTT.

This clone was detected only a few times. The CDR3 spells CASRLTGRGEKLFF. As DNA, the CDR3 is TGTGCCAGCAGATTGACAGGACGCGGTGAAAAACTGTTTTTT. V and J are TRBV6-5 and TRBJ1-4; D is possibly TRBD1 (6 bases). Deletions cut 6 bases from V and 7 bases from J, with 15 bases between. Per germline, CDR1 MNHEY and CDR2 SVGAGI. The CDR3 extends over 14 amino acids.

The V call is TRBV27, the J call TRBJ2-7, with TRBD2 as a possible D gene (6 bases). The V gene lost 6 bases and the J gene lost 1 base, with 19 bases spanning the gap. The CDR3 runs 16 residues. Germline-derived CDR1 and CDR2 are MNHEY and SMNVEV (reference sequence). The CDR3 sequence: CASSAGTPSTSYEQYF. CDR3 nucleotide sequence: TGTGCCAGCAGCGCGGGGACTCCAAGTACTTCCTACGAGCAGTACTTC.

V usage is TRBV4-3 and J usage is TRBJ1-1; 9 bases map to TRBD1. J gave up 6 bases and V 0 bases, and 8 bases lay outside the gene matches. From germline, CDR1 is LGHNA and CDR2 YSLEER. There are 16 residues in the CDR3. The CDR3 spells CASSQDTGTGSAEAFF. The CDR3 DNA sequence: TGCGCCAGCAGCCAAGATACCGGGACAGGGTCCGCTGAAGCTTTCTTT.

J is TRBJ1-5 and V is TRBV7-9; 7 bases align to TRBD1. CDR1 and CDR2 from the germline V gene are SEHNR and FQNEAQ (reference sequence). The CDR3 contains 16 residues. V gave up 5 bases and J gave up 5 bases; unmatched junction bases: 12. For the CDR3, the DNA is TGTGCCAGCAGCCCTATCGCCGGACAGGCCGATCAGCCCCAGCATTTT. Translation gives CASSPIAGQADQPQHF.

The CDR3 sequence is CASSLGLAGAPLTDTQYF. CDR3 DNA: TGTGCCAGCAGCTTGGGTCTAGCGGGAGCCCCACTCACAGATACGCAGTATTTT. The chain has TRBV5-6 and TRBJ2-3, with 10 bases fitting TRBD2. The CDR3 is made up of 18 amino acids. Trimming removed 0 bases from V and 2 bases from J; junction bases left unmatched: 9. Germline V gene sequence: CDR1 SGHDT, CDR2 YYEEEE.

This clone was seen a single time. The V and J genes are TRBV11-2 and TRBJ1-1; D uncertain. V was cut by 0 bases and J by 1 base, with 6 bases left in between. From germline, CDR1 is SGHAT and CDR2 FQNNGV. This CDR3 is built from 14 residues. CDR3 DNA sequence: TGTGCCAGCAGCTTAGAGGCAGGGAACACTGAAGCTTTCTTT. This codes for CASSLEAGNTEAFF.

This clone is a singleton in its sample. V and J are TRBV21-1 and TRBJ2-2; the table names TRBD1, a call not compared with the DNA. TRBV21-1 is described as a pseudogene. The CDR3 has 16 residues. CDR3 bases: TGTGCCAGTCAAAACTGCTGGGGCGAGGACACCGGGGAGCTGTTTTTT. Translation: CASQNCWGEDTGELFF.

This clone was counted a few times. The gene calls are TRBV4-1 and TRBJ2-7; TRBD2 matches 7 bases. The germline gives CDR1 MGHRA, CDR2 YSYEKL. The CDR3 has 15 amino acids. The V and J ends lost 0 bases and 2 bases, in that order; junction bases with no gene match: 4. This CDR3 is CASSQELAPAYEQYF. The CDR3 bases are TGCGCCAGCAGCCAAGAACTAGCGCCAGCCTACGAGCAGTACTTC.

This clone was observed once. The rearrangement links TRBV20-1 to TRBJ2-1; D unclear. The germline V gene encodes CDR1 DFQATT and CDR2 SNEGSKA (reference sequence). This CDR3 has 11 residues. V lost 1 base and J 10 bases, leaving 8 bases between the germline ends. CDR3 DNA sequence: TGCAGTGCTAGAGGGGCTGGAGAGCAGTTCTTC. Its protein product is CSARGAGEQFF.

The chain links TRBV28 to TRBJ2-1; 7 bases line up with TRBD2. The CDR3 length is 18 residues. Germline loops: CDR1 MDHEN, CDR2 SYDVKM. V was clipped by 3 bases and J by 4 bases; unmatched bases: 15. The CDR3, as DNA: TGTGCCAGCAGTTTGCTTCAGTGGCGCCAGCGGGGATACAATGAGCAGTTCTTC. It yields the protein CASSLLQWRQRGYNEQFF.

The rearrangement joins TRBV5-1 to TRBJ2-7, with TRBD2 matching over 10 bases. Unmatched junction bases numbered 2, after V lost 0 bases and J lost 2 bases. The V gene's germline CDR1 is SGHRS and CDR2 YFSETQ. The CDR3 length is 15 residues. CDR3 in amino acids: CASSLALAGAYEQYF. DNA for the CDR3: TGCGCCAGCAGCTTGGCTCTAGCGGGGGCCTACGAGCAGTACTTC.

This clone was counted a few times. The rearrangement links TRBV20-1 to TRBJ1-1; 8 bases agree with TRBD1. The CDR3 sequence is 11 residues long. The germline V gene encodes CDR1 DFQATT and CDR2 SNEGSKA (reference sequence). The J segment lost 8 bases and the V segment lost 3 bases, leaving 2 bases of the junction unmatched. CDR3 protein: CSARTGDEAFF. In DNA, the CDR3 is TGCAGTGCTAGGACAGGGGACGAAGCTTTCTTT.

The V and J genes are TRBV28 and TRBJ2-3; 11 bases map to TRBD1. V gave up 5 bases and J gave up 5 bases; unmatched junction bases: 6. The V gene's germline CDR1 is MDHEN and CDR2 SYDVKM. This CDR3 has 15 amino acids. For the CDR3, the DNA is TGTGCCAGCAGTCTGGACAGGGGGCGATTAGATACGCAGTATTTT. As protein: CASSLDRGRLDTQYF.

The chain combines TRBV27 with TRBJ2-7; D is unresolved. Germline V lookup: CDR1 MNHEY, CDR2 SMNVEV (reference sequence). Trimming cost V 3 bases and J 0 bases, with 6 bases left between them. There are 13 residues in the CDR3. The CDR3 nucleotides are TGTGCCAGCAGTTTGCGGATCTCCTACGAGCAGTACTTC. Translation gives CASSLRISYEQYF.

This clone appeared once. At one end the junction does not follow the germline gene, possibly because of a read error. The CDR3 region has the DNA TGTTCCAGCAGCTCACTCCCGACTAGCATAGTCTCCGAGCAGTACTTC. It is translated as CSSSSLPTSIVSEQYF. This chain connects TRBV7-9 to TRBJ2-7, with 7 bases lining up with TRBD2. This CDR3 contains 16 residues. CDR1 and CDR2 from the germline V gene are SEHNR and FQNEAQ (reference sequence).

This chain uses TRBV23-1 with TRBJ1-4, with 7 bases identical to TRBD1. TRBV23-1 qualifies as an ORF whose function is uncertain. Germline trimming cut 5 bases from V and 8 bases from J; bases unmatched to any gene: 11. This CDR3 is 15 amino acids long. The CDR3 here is CASSSRQGTHEKLFF. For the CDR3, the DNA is TGCGCCAGCAGTTCCCGACAGGGAACTCACGAAAAACTGTTTTTT.

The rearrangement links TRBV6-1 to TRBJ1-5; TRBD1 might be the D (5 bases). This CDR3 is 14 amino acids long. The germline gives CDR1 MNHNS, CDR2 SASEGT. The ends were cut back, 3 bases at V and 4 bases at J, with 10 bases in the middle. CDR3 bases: TGTGCCAGCAGTGATACAGGCGCGAATCAGCCCCAGCATTTT. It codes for CASSDTGANQPQHF.

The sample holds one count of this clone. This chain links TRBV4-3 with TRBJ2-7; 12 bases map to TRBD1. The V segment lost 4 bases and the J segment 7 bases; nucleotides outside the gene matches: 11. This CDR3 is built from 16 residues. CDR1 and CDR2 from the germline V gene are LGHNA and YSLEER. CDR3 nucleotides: TGCGCCAGCAGCCTTCAACCGGGACAGGGGGCGGGGGAGCAGTACTTC. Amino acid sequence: CASSLQPGQGAGEQYF.

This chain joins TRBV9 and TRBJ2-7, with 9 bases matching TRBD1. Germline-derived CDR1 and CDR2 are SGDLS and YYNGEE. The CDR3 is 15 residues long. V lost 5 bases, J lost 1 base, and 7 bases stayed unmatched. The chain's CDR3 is CASSDRDRESYEQYF. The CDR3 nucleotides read TGTGCCAGCAGTGACCGGGACAGGGAGTCCTACGAGCAGTACTTC.

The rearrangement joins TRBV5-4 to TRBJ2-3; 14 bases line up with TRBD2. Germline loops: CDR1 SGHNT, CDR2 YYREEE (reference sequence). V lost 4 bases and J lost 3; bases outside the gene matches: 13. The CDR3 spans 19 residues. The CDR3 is CASSPGTSGSWAGTDTQYF. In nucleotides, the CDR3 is TGTGCCAGCAGCCCCGGGACTAGCGGGAGTTGGGCAGGGACAGATACGCAGTATTTT.

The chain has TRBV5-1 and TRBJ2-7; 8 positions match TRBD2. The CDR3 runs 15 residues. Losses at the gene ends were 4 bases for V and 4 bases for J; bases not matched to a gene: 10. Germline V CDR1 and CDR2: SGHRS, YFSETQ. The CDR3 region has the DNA TGCGCCAGCAGCGGAACGTCCGGGGGGGGATACGAGCAGTACTTC. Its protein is CASSGTSGGGYEQYF.

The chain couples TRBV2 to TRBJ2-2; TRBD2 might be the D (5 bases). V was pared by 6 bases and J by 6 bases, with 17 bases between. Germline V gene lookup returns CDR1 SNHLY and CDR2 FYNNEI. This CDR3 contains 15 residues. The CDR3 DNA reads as TGTGCCAGCAGACCCTCGCGGGTAAAATCCGGGGAGCTGTTTTTT. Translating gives CASRPSRVKSGELFF.

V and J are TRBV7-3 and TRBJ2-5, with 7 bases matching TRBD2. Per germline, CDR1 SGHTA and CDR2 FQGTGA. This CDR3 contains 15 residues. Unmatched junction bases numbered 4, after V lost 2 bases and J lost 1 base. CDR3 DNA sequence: TGTGCCAGCAGCTTAGTGGGGGGGATCCAAGAGACCCAGTACTTC. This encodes CASSLVGGIQETQYF.

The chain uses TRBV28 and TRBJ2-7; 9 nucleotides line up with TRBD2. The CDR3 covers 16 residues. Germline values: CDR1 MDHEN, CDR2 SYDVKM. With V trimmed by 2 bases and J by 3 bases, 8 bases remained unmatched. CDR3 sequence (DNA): TGTGCCAGCAGTTTAGGAGGCGGGGGGGGCAACTACGAGCAGTACTTC. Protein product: CASSLGGGGGNYEQYF.

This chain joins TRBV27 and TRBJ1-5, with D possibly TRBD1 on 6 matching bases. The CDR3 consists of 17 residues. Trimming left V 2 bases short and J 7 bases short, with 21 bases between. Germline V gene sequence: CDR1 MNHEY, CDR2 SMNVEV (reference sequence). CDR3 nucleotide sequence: TGTGCCAGCAGTTTAAGGGGGAGGGGTGGGGACGGGCAGCCCCAGCATTTT. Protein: CASSLRGRGGDGQPQHF.